Below are 22 T cell receptor beta chains sequenced from a single sample in a study of T-cell reconstitution after alpha-beta-depleted transplantation in children. Unique molecular identifiers were incorporated during preparation of the TCRbeta library. TCRdb used MiXCR to reprocess the PCR reads, holding one entry per CDR3 protein. The data show about a million distinct CDR3 sequences, about 26% seen once. The specimen comprised PBMCs, mostly from graft donor cells, sampled 360 days after TCRalphabeta/CD19-depleted stem cell transplant. The receptors shown here come from a boy under three years old who had a stem cell transplant for SCID, so the T cells may come from the graft donor.

This clonotype was counted many times. The V gene is TRBV4-3, the J gene TRBJ2-3, with D perhaps matching TRBD1 (6 bases). Germline CDR1 reads LGHNA; CDR2 reads YSLEER. The CDR3 runs 14 residues. V was cut by 6 bases and J by 3 bases, with 13 bases left in between. Here the CDR3 reads CASSDRSWTDTQYF. Written as DNA, the CDR3 is TGCGCCAGCAGTGACAGGTCCTGGACAGATACGCAGTATTTT.

This clonotype has just a few counts. The chain recombines TRBV14 with TRBJ2-1; 10 nucleotides line up with TRBD2. This CDR3 spans 16 amino acids. With 4 bases clipped from V and 3 bases from J, the junction kept 6 bases outside the gene matches. In germline, CDR1 is SGHDN, CDR2 FVKESK. CDR3 sequence reads: CASSRSGGRIYNEQFF. The CDR3 DNA reads as TGTGCCAGCAGCCGTAGCGGGGGGAGGATCTACAATGAGCAGTTCTTC.

The chain links TRBV7-2 to TRBJ2-7, with 8 bases that match TRBD2. The germline V gene encodes CDR1 SGHTA and CDR2 FQGNSA. The CDR3 is 15 amino acids. After removal of 1 base from V and 6 bases from J, the junction contained 8 bases not matched to a gene. CDR3 coding DNA: TGTGCCAGCAGCTTAGGCGGGACTAGAAGGCGCGAGCAGTACTTC. Its translation is CASSLGGTRRREQYF.

J is TRBJ1-4 and V is TRBV20-1; D gene unclear. The V gene's germline CDR1 is DFQATT and CDR2 SNEGSKA (reference sequence). The CDR3 runs to 13 residues. Trimming stripped 3 bases from V and 4 bases from J, with 9 bases between. The CDR3 coding sequence is TGCAGTGCTAGCAGGCAGTTTAATGAAAAACTGTTTTTT. Translated, it gives CSASRQFNEKLFF.

The CDR3 nucleotides are TGTGCCAGCAGCCCCGGGACTTCTTCTGAAGCTTTCTTT. It specifies CASSPGTSSEAFF. The V and J genes are TRBV7-9 and TRBJ1-1, with D possibly TRBD1 on 5 matching bases. In germline, CDR1 is SEHNR, CDR2 FQNEAQ (reference sequence). This CDR3 region has 13 residues. Trimming pared 5 bases from V and 6 bases from J, leaving 13 bases between. The full variable domain, with the rest looked up from reference TRBV7-9 and TRBJ1-1, is DTGVSQNPRHKITKRGQNVTFRCDPISEHNRLYWYRQTLGQGPEFLTYFQNEAQLEKSRLLSDRFSAERPKGSFSTLEIQRTEQGDSAMYLCASSPGTSSEAFFGQGTRLTVV.

To note about this clonotype: The conserved closing phenylalanine or tryptophan is absent in this CDR3, likely reflecting a read error. The chain combines TRBV7-9 with TRBJ1-1; 10 nucleotides match TRBD1. The CDR3 is 13 amino acids. Germline trimming cut 7 bases from V and 10 bases from J; bases unmatched to any gene: 9. The V gene's germline CDR1 is SEHNR and CDR2 FQNEAQ (reference sequence). The CDR3 loop is CASTRDRGLGAFC. In DNA form, the CDR3 reads TGTGCCAGCACCCGAGACAGGGGGCTCGGAGCTTTCTGT.

This clonotype was found many times. The V gene is TRBV12-3 or TRBV12-4, the J gene TRBJ2-1; no reliable D call. This CDR3 has 12 residues. The V gene lost 1 base and the J gene lost 10 bases, with 8 bases spanning the gap. The CDR3 sequence: CASSLGSPEQFF. The CDR3 DNA reads TGTGCCAGCAGTTTAGGATCACCCGAGCAGTTCTTC.

V gene TRBV20-1 combines with J gene TRBJ2-6; the D is unclear. This CDR3 region has 12 residues. In germline, CDR1 is DFQATT, CDR2 SNEGSKA (reference sequence). The CDR3 DNA follows: TGCCTAAGTCGATCTGGGGCCAACGTCCTGACTTTC. It translates to CLSRSGANVLTF.

This sequence joins TRBV4-2 and TRBJ2-4; D possibly corresponds to TRBD2 (7 bases). Germline V gene data show CDR1 as LGHNA and CDR2 as YNFKEQ. The CDR3 consists of 17 residues. The germline V and J ends were trimmed by 0 bases and 8 bases, with 20 bases remaining between them. CDR3 protein: CASSQDGEGGLFYIQYF. In nucleotides, the CDR3 is TGTGCCAGCAGCCAAGACGGTGAGGGGGGGCTGTTTTACATTCAGTACTTC.

This clonotype appeared a few times. This chain uses TRBV12-3 or TRBV12-4 with TRBJ2-3; D is possibly TRBD2 (5 bases). Trimming pared 5 bases from V and 3 bases from J, leaving 9 bases between. This CDR3 comprises 13 residues. CDR3 sequence reads: CASSTLETDTQYF. The CDR3 coding sequence is TGTGCCAGCAGTACACTAGAAACAGATACGCAGTATTTT.

This clonotype was seen repeatedly, ten times or more. The gene calls are TRBV11-2 and TRBJ2-7; possibly TRBD2 for D (6 bases). Germline values: CDR1 SGHAT, CDR2 FQNNGV. CDR3 length: 16 amino acids. V lost 1 base and J 1 base, leaving 14 bases between the germline ends. This CDR3 is CASSLGRGSESYEQYF. The DNA of the CDR3 is TGTGCCAGCAGCTTAGGGAGGGGAAGTGAGTCCTACGAGCAGTACTTC.

The V and J genes are TRBV7-2 and TRBJ2-2; TRBD2 might be the D (6 bases). This CDR3 has 16 amino acids. Trimming cost V 5 bases and J 4 bases, with 17 bases left between them. Germline values: CDR1 SGHTA, CDR2 FQGNSA. The CDR3 spells CASSPWAGLGTGELFF. The CDR3 nucleotides read TGTGCCAGCAGCCCATGGGCGGGGTTAGGCACCGGGGAGCTGTTTTTT.

This clonotype was counted only a few times. The chain employs TRBV2 and TRBJ2-3; the match to TRBD2 covers 12 bases. V lost 6 bases, J lost 0 bases, and 16 bases stayed unmatched. CDR1 is SNHLY and CDR2 is FYNNEI in the germline V gene. CDR3 size: 20 residues. The CDR3 coding sequence is TGTGCCAGCAGCACGATGCGACTAGCGGGGGTCATACCTAGCACAGATACGCAGTATTTT. Amino acids: CASSTMRLAGVIPSTDTQYF.

This clonotype appeared a few times. The CDR3 sequence: CASSQVDRSTDTQYF. CDR3 nucleotide sequence: TGCGCCAGCAGCCAAGTTGACAGAAGCACAGATACGCAGTATTTT. The chain recombines TRBV4-1 with TRBJ2-3, with D maybe TRBD1 (5 bases). Germline CDR1 MGHRA, CDR2 YSYEKL. The CDR3 sequence is 15 residues long. The V and J ends lost 1 base and 0 bases respectively, with 8 bases between them.

CDR3 DNA sequence: TGTGCCAGCAGCGTGGCCCCGGGACTCTTACCCACGAGCTCCTACAATGAGCAGTTCTTC. Amino acid sequence: CASSVAPGLLPTSSYNEQFF. The chain carries TRBV9 and TRBJ2-1, with a weak D call TRBD2 (6 bases). The length of the CDR3 is 20 residues. V was cut by 2 bases and J by 0 bases, with 24 bases left in between. The germline V gene encodes CDR1 SGDLS and CDR2 YYNGEE.

The genes are TRBV11-2 and TRBJ2-5, with TRBD1 matching 7 bases. Trimming removed 3 bases from V and 4 bases from J; junction bases left unmatched: 8. Germline V CDR1 and CDR2: SGHAT, FQNNGV. The CDR3 extends over 15 amino acids. The CDR3 sequence: CASSLGQQGRETQYF. CDR3 in DNA: TGTGCCAGCAGCTTGGGACAACAGGGGCGAGAGACCCAGTACTTC.

V gene TRBV20-1 combines with J gene TRBJ2-3; a weak D match, TRBD1 (5 bases). Trimming left V 4 bases short and J 5 bases short, with 19 bases between. CDR1 and CDR2 (germline): DFQATT, SNEGSKA (reference sequence). This CDR3 comprises 15 residues. The CDR3 DNA reads as TGCAGTGCTAAGGTGACAGCCGGGCAGAGAGATACGCAGTATTTT. Residues: CSAKVTAGQRDTQYF.

The rearrangement joins TRBV15 to TRBJ2-7; 7 bases align to TRBD1. From germline, CDR1 is LNHNV and CDR2 YYDKDF (reference sequence). With V trimmed by 0 bases and J by 4 bases, 6 bases remained unmatched. This CDR3 has 15 amino acids. CDR3 sequence reads: CATSRDEGAEYEQYF. DNA for the CDR3: TGTGCCACCAGCAGAGATGAGGGGGCAGAGTACGAGCAGTACTTC.

J is TRBJ1-5 and V is TRBV28; D is unclear. The CDR3 consists of 12 residues. V was shortened by 2 bases and J by 7 bases, with 6 bases between the two germline ends. Germline-derived CDR1 and CDR2 are MDHEN and SYDVKM. DNA of the CDR3: TGTGCCAGCAGTTTAGAGGTCCAGCCCCAGCATTTT. It specifies CASSLEVQPQHF.

This clonotype occurred a few times. The chain joins TRBV12-3 or TRBV12-4 to TRBJ1-5, with 7 bases that match TRBD1. The CDR3 runs to 15 residues. With V trimmed by 5 bases and J by 4 bases, 8 bases remained unmatched. This CDR3 is CASSARTGRNQPQHF. The CDR3 DNA sequence: TGTGCCAGCAGTGCCCGGACAGGACGGAATCAGCCCCAGCATTTT.

This clonotype turned up a few times. V and J are TRBV20-1 and TRBJ1-5; D remains unclear. Per germline, CDR1 DFQATT and CDR2 SNEGSKA (reference sequence). Trimming shortened V by 6 bases and J by 5 bases, and 11 bases separated the two germline ends. This CDR3 is built from 12 residues. The CDR3 DNA follows: TGCAGTGCCGCCTCGCCAGATCAGCCCCAGCATTTT. Translation gives CSAASPDQPQHF.

The chain employs TRBV5-1 and TRBJ2-1; 11 nucleotides match TRBD2. The J segment lost 9 bases and the V segment lost 4 bases, leaving 6 bases of the junction unmatched. This CDR3 contains 14 residues. Germline loops: CDR1 SGHRS, CDR2 YFSETQ. The DNA of the CDR3 is TGCGCCAGCAGCAGACTAGCGGGGTTCACTGAGCAGTTCTTC. Translating gives CASSRLAGFTEQFF.